Following are 10 T cell receptor beta chains from one sample sequenced in a study of T cells in Graves' hyperthyroidism and ophthalmopathy (dated by TCRdb to between 2018 and 2020). The library was prepared using multiplex PCR. Sequencing was performed on an Illumina HiSeq 2000. Amplification of TCR beta CDR3 regions was carried out from RNA transcripts. For the first round of RT-PCR on the TCR CDR3, the HTBI primer set was used together with the Qiagen OneStep RT-PCR kit. TCRdb reran the public reads through fastp at Q25 and MiXCR, keeping productive beta chains. Rows are combined by CDR3 protein, so each entry shows the most common genes and DNA. The sample has 450,000 to 700,000 distinct CDR3 sequences on record, roughly 46% of them singletons. The ten largest make up 15% to 20% of the sample. The sequencing input was peripheral blood or thyroid tissue (not recorded which). The receptors come from an adult woman with Graves' disease, either hyperthyroidism or ophthalmopathy (not recorded which).

The gene calls are TRBV5-5 and TRBJ1-1; 8 bases are a match to TRBD1. V dropped 4 bases and J dropped 9; count of bases not matched to a gene: 5. Germline CDR1 SGHKS, CDR2 YYEKEE (reference sequence). The CDR3 runs 12 residues. In DNA form, the CDR3 reads TGTGCCAGCAGCGGACAGGGCCTTAAAGCTTTCTTT. It translates to CASSGQGLKAFF.

The table lists this clonotype with many counts. The CDR3 DNA reads as TGTGCCAGCAGTACACAGGGGGGTGATGAAAAACTGTTTTTT. This encodes CASSTQGGDEKLFF. The chain uses TRBV2 and TRBJ1-4; 8 nucleotides match TRBD1. The length of the CDR3 is 14 residues. The V gene's germline CDR1 is SNHLY and CDR2 FYNNEI. V lost 5 bases and J lost 6; bases outside the gene matches: 5. Complete variable domain (other parts from reference TRBV2 and TRBJ1-4): EPEVTQTPSHQVTQMGQEVILRCVPISNHLYFYWYRQILGQKVEFLVSFYNNEISEKSEIFDDQFSVERPDGSNFTLKIRSTKLEDSAMYFCASSTQGGDEKLFFGSGTQLSVL.

This clonotype came up many times. This chain links TRBV6-1 with TRBJ2-5; 7 bases are a match to TRBD2. The CDR3 spans 14 residues. After removal of 6 bases from V and 6 bases from J, the junction contained 10 bases not matched to a gene. CDR1 MNHNS and CDR2 SASEGT come from the germline V gene. CDR3 region: CASSPNWGGKTQYF. In nucleotides, the CDR3 is TGTGCCAGCAGCCCCAATTGGGGGGGAAAGACCCAGTACTTC.

This clonotype was observed a handful of times. This rearrangement joins TRBV6-1 to TRBJ2-2, with D maybe TRBD1 (7 bases). The CDR3 sequence is 15 residues long. The ends were cut back, 8 bases at V and 6 bases at J, with 19 bases in the middle. The germline V gene encodes CDR1 MNHNS and CDR2 SASEGT. The CDR3 spells CASEGAGGTAGELFF. In DNA form, the CDR3 reads TGTGCCAGCGAAGGGGCAGGGGGGACCGCCGGGGAGCTGTTTTTT.

Many counts were recorded for this clonotype. V gene TRBV20-1 combines with J gene TRBJ1-1, with D unresolved. The CDR3 runs 13 residues. Per germline, CDR1 DFQATT and CDR2 SNEGSKA (reference sequence). The V end was cut by 6 bases, the J end by 1 base, with 12 bases between. The CDR3 loop reads CSAEKRENTEAFF. The CDR3 nucleotides read TGCAGTGCCGAGAAGAGGGAGAACACTGAAGCTTTCTTT.

Comment on this clonotype: This likely comes from a read error, as the CDR3 has no conserved phenylalanine or tryptophan at its end. Because the CDR3's place on the DNA is in doubt, the DNA is left out and the CDR3 is given as listed by TCRdb. The CDR3 spells CASSSTGL. V and J are TRBV7-3 and TRBJ1-3. The length of the CDR3 is 8 amino acids, counting both ends. CDR1 and CDR2 (germline): SGHTA, FQGTGA.

This chain links TRBV11-2 with TRBJ2-2; D is possibly TRBD2 (5 bases). With 1 base removed from V and 6 bases from J, the gap between germline ends came to 9 bases. CDR3 length: 14 amino acids. Germline V gene sequence: CDR1 SGHAT, CDR2 FQNNGV. DNA for the CDR3: TGTGCCAGCAGCTTAGTCGGGGTATCCGGGGAGCTGTTTTTT. Encoded protein: CASSLVGVSGELFF.

This clonotype was recorded at least ten times. V gene TRBV19 combines with J gene TRBJ1-5; D is ambiguous. V was cut by 9 bases and J by 1 base, with 13 bases left in between. This CDR3 spans 14 amino acids. Looked up from germline, CDR1 is LNHDA and CDR2 is SQIVND (reference sequence). In DNA, the CDR3 is TGTGCCAGCGACCGGAGAGCAAGCAATCAGCCCCAGCATTTT. Residues: CASDRRASNQPQHF.

This clonotype has at least ten counts. V usage is TRBV27 and J usage is TRBJ1-1; TRBD1 agrees at 8 bases. J lost 10 bases, V lost 4 bases, and 5 bases had no gene match. Germline values: CDR1 MNHEY, CDR2 SMNVEV (reference sequence). The CDR3 contains 12 residues. The DNA for the CDR3 is TGTGCCAGCAGTTACTCCGGGACAGGAGCTTTCTTT. It encodes CASSYSGTGAFF.

Points on this clonotype: A much larger clone lies a single base off, so this may be a read error. The chain joins TRBV30 to TRBJ2-5; 9 bases match TRBD1. Per germline, CDR1 GTSNPN and CDR2 SVGIG (reference sequence). The CDR3 is 15 residues long. J was trimmed by 5 bases and V by 6 bases; bases with no gene match: 13. The CDR3 protein is CACSTGQGRDETQYF. CDR3 nucleotide sequence: TGTGCCTGTAGTACGGGACAGGGTCGAGATGAGACCCAGTACTTC.